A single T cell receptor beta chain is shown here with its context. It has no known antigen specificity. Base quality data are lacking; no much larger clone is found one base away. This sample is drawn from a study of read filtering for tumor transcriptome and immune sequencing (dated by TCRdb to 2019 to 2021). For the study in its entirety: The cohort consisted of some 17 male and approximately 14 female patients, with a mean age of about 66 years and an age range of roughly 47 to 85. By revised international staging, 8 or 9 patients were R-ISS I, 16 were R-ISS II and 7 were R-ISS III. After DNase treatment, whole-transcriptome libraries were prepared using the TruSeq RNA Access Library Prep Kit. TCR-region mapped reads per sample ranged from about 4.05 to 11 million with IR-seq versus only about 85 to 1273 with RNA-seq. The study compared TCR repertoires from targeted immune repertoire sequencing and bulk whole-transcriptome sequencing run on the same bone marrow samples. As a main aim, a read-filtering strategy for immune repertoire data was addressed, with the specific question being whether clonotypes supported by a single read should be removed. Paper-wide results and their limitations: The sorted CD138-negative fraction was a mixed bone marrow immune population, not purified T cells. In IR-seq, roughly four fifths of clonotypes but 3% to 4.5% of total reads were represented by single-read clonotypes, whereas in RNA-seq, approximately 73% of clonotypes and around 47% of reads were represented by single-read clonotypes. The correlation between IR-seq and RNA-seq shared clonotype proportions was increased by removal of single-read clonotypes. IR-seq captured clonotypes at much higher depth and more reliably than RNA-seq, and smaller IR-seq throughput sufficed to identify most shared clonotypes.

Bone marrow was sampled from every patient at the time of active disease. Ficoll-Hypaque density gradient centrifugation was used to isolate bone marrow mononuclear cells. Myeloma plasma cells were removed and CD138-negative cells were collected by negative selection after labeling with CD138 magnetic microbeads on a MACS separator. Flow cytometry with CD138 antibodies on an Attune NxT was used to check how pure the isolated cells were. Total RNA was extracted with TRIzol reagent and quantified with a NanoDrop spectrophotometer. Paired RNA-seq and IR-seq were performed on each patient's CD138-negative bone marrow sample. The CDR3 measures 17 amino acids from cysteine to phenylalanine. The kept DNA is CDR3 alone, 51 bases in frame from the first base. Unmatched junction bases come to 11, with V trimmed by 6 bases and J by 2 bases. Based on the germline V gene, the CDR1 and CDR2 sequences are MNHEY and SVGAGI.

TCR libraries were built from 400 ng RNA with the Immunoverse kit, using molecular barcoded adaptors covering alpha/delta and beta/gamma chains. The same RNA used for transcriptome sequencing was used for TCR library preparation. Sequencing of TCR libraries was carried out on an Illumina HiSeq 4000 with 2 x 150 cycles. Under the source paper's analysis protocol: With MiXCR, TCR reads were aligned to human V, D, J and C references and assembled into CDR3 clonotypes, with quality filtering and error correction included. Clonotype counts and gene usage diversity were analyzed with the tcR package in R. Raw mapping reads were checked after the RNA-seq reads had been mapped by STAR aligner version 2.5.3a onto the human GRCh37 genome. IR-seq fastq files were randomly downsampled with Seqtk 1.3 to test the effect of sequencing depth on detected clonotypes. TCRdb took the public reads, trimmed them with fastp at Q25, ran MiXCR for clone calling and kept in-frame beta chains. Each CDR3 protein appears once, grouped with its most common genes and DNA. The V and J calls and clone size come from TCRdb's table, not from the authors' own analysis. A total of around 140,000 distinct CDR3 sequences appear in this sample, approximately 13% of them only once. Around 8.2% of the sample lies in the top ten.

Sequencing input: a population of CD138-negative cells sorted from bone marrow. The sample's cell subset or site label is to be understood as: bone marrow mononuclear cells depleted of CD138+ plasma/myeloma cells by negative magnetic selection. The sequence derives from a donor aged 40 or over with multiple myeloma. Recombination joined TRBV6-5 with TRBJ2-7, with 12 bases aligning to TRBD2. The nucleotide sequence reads TGTGCCAGCAGCAAGCTCGTGAGGACTAGCGGGACCTACGAGCAGTACTTC. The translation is CASSKLVRTSGTYEQYF.